A single sample is the source of the 9 T cell receptor beta chains below, sequenced in a study of T-cell memory formation after mild COVID-19. MiXCR was run by TCRdb on the 5' RACE reads, yielding one entry per CDR3 protein. This table holds some 150,000 distinct CDR3 sequences, about 6% found once. Sequencing input: PBMCs or a T cell subset sorted from them (not recorded which). The source is an adult woman who had mild COVID-19 (a few samples of this study predate the infection). Cell type and time point are not known.

The chain's CDR3 is CASSQDPGARGRAGRSSYEQYF. CDR3 nucleotide sequence: TGTGCCAGCAGCCAAGATCCTGGGGCCAGGGGCAGGGCGGGAAGAAGCTCCTACGAGCAGTACTTC. The chain employs TRBV4-2 and TRBJ2-7; D possibly uses TRBD1 or TRBD2 (6 bases each). This CDR3 spans 22 amino acids. Per the germline V gene, CDR1 is LGHNA and CDR2 is YNFKEQ. V was trimmed by 0 bases and J by 0 bases, leaving 30 bases between them.

Of note for this clonotype: A much larger clone lies a single base off, so this may be a read error. The V call is TRBV6-1, the J call TRBJ2-1, with TRBD2 identical over 13 bases. Per germline, CDR1 MNHNS and CDR2 SASEGT. The CDR3 has 15 residues. This CDR3 is CASRRTSGSMDEQLF. CDR3 bases: TGTGCCAGCAGGAGGACTAGCGGGAGTATGGATGAGCAGTTATTC.

This clonotype was seen ten or more times. V usage is TRBV12-3 or TRBV12-4 and J usage is TRBJ2-5; D uncertain. Trimming removed 6 bases from V and 3 bases from J, with 11 bases in between. This CDR3 spans 13 amino acids. The DNA for the CDR3 is TGTGCCAGCAGCTCTGGGATTAAAGAGACCCAGTACTTC. Its protein is CASSSGIKETQYF.

This clonotype was counted ten times or more. The chain couples TRBV7-8 to TRBJ2-1, with 7 nucleotides matching TRBD2. The trim removed 5 bases at V and 4 bases at J, leaving 8 bases unmatched. The CDR3 extends over 15 amino acids. The germline V gene has CDR1 SGHVS and CDR2 FQNEAQ. The CDR3 protein is CASSPTAGVYNEQFF. CDR3 DNA sequence: TGTGCCAGCAGCCCGACCGCGGGGGTTTACAATGAGCAGTTCTTC.

The V call is TRBV5-1, the J call TRBJ2-2, with D tentatively TRBD1 (6 bases). This CDR3 is 15 amino acids long. From germline, CDR1 is SGHRS and CDR2 YFSETQ. Trimming took 1 base from V and 4 from J, leaving 11 bases between them. DNA for the CDR3: TGCGCCAGCAGCTTGTGGGGGCCGGGCACCGGGGAGCTGTTTTTT. As protein: CASSLWGPGTGELFF.

V usage is TRBV25-1 and J usage is TRBJ2-7; D remains ambiguous. V lost 3 bases and J lost 6, with 15 bases in between. The CDR3 extends over 14 amino acids. Germline V lookup: CDR1 MGHDK, CDR2 SYGVNS. The CDR3: CASSEGLEGREQYF. CDR3 nucleotide sequence: TGTGCCAGCAGTGAGGGGTTAGAAGGGCGCGAGCAGTACTTC.

This clonotype was observed a few times. The chain carries TRBV3-1 and TRBJ1-1, with unresolved D. The CDR3 length is 13 residues. Germline CDR1 reads LGHDT; CDR2 reads YNNKEL (reference sequence). The V end was cut by 1 base, the J end by 7 bases, with 10 bases between. The CDR3 sequence: CASSQGLSDEAFF. The CDR3 DNA reads as TGTGCCAGCAGCCAAGGGCTTAGTGATGAAGCTTTCTTT.

This clonotype was counted only a few times. V is TRBV12-3 or TRBV12-4 and J is TRBJ1-6, with 8 bases matching TRBD1. This CDR3 spans 15 amino acids. V shed 6 bases, J shed 7 bases, and the junction held 8 bases outside the gene matches. This CDR3 is CASRSLRQGNSPLHF. CDR3 bases: TGTGCCAGCAGGTCCCTCCGACAGGGGAATTCACCCCTCCACTTT.

This clonotype was seen at least ten times. J is TRBJ2-3 and V is TRBV15, with a tentative D call TRBD2 (6 bases). Germline CDR1 reads LNHNV; CDR2 reads YYDKDF (reference sequence). The CDR3 has 15 amino acids. Trimming removed 0 bases from V and 0 bases from J, with 7 bases in between. In DNA, the CDR3 is TGTGCCACCAGCAGAGAGCGGGACAGCACAGATACGCAGTATTTT. Translating gives CATSRERDSTDTQYF.